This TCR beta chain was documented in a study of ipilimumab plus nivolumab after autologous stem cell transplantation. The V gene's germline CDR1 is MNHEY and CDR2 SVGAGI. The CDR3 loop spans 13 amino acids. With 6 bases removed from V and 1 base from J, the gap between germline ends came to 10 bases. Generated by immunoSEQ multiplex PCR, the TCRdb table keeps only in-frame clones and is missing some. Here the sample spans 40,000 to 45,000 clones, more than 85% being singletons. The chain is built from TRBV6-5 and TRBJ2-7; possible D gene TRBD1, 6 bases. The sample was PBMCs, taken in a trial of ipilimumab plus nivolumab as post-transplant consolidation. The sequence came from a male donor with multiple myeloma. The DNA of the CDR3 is TGTGCCAGCAGCTCGGACAGATCCTACGAGCAGTACTTC. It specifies CASSSDRSYEQYF.